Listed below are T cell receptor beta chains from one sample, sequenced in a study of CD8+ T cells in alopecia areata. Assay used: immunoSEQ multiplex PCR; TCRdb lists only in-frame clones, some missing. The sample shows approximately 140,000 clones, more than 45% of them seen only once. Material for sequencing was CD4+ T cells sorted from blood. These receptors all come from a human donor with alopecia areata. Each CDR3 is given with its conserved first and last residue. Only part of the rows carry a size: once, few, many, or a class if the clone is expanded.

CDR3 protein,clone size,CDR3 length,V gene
CSVSVSSIYEQYF,.,13,TRBV29-1
CSVRRSAHEQYF,.,12,TRBV29-1
CASKTSPQETQYF,few,13,TRBV2
CASRRSGNEKLFF,.,13,TRBV27
CSVEIHANYGYTF,few,13,TRBV29-1
CASSLAGGWDGYTF,.,14,TRBV5-1
CSVAQGAGTEAFF,few,13,TRBV29-1
CASSLAVHYNEQFF,.,14,TRBV11-2
CATRDFLYEQYF,few,12,TRBV10-3
CASSVTGLQETQYF,.,14,TRBV28
CAWSSRFSLNEQFF,.,14,TRBV30
CASSRGSGTTEAFF,few,14,TRBV13
CASSNKLAGGGNEQFF,.,16,TRBV5-1
CASSLGREGEQFF,.,13,TRBV7-3
CASSSSGSGRDEQFF,few,15,TRBV5-1
CASSGRGPYSNQPQHF,.,16,TRBV5-6
CASRRAENTGELFF,.,14,TRBV7-9
CSVLNSGANVLTF,.,13,TRBV29-1
CASSPSGYGYTF,few,12,TRBV28
CASSLDSGANVLTF,few,14,TRBV5-1
CSVAETAKNIQYF,few,13,TRBV29-1
CASRGTTDEQYF,.,12,TRBV6-1
CSASLGGIGKDIQYF,.,15,TRBV29-1
CAWSVGWRPPNRSGANVLTF,.,20,TRBV30